Listed here are 30 T cell receptor beta chains from one sample, sequenced in a study of blood T cell repertoires in COVID-19. Sequenced by immunoSEQ multiplex PCR; TCRdb stores in-frame clones only, minus some. Among approximately 280,000 clones listed, roughly 85% were seen once. Sequenced material: PBMCs or T cells enriched from blood (not recorded which). The receptors come from a woman between 35 and 50 years old who had recovered from COVID-19.

V usage is TRBV24-1 and J usage is TRBJ2-1; a weak D match, TRBD1 (6 bases). Trimming took 4 bases from V and 4 from J, leaving 19 bases between them. The CDR3 consists of 17 residues. Germline V gene lookup returns CDR1 KGHDR and CDR2 SFDVKD. CDR3 bases: TGTGCCACCAGTGACTCCGATTGGACAGTACCTTACAATGAGCAGTTCTTC. It codes for CATSDSDWTVPYNEQFF.

This chain joins TRBV28 and TRBJ2-7, with 9 bases fitting TRBD2. Germline V lookup: CDR1 MDHEN, CDR2 SYDVKM. Unmatched junction bases numbered 7, after V lost 9 bases and J lost 4 bases. There are 13 residues in the CDR3. CDR3 sequence (DNA): TGTGCCAGTACTAGCGGGTCAGCGTACGAGCAGTACTTC. It specifies CASTSGSAYEQYF.

The chain couples TRBV5-1 to TRBJ1-6, with a tentative D call TRBD1 (5 bases). The CDR3 consists of 14 residues. Germline values: CDR1 SGHRS, CDR2 YFSETQ. Trimming removed 0 bases from V and 5 bases from J, with 6 bases in between. CDR3 in amino acids: CASSLGRDNSPLHF. In nucleotides, the CDR3 is TGCGCCAGCAGCTTGGGCAGGGATAATTCACCCCTCCACTTT.

J is TRBJ1-1 and V is TRBV11-2; 11 positions agree with TRBD1. The CDR3 runs 14 residues. Germline V gene data show CDR1 as SGHAT and CDR2 as FQNNGV. The junction had 2 bases not matched to a gene; V was cut back by 3 bases and J by 5 bases. The CDR3 here is CASSFGQGATEAFF. CDR3 nucleotides: TGTGCCAGCAGCTTTGGACAGGGGGCTACTGAAGCTTTCTTT.

The J gene is TRBJ2-7, the V gene TRBV27; TRBD1 might be the D (5 bases). CDR1 is MNHEY and CDR2 is SMNVEV in the germline V gene (reference sequence). V gave up 2 bases and J gave up 4 bases, with 9 bases separating them. This CDR3 region has 13 residues. The CDR3 DNA is TGTGCCAGCAGTTTAAGGGGAAGATACGAGCAGTACTTC. Amino acids: CASSLRGRYEQYF.

CDR3 sequence: CASSSRARNYEQYF. The CDR3 DNA follows: TGTGCCAGCTCCTCGAGGGCTAGAAACTACGAGCAGTACTTC. The gene calls are TRBV18 and TRBJ2-7; possibly TRBD2 for D (5 bases). The CDR3 has 14 residues. The ends were cut back, 6 bases at V and 3 bases at J, with 15 bases in the middle. The germline V gene has CDR1 KGHSH and CDR2 LQKENI.

This clone was observed a few times. This chain links TRBV30 with TRBJ1-3; 11 positions match TRBD1. The junction had 0 bases not matched to a gene; V was cut back by 3 bases and J by 2 bases. This CDR3 is built from 14 residues. The germline V gene has CDR1 GTSNPN and CDR2 SVGIG (reference sequence). CDR3 protein: CAWRDRGPGNTIYF. DNA for the CDR3: TGTGCCTGGAGGGACAGGGGGCCTGGAAACACCATATATTTT. Together with reference TRBV30 and TRBJ1-3, the CDR3 gives the full variable domain: SQTIHQWPATLVQPVGSPLSLECTVEGTSNPNLYWYRQAAGRGLQLLFYSVGIGQISSEVPQNLSASRPQDRQFILSSKKLLLSDSGFYLCAWRDRGPGNTIYFGEGSWLTVV.

This clone was seen only once. The rearrangement links TRBV11-2 to TRBJ1-4, with D perhaps TRBD1 (6 bases). V was shortened by 5 bases and J by 3 bases, with 13 bases between the two germline ends. The germline CDR1 and CDR2 sequences are SGHAT and FQNNGV. The CDR3 consists of 15 residues. The CDR3 nucleotides read TGTGCCAGCAGCCCCGGGGACATGGCTAATGAAAAACTGTTTTTT. It specifies CASSPGDMANEKLFF.

The chain uses TRBV7-2 and TRBJ2-5; D is unresolved. The V end was cut by 3 bases, the J end by 4 bases, with 9 bases between. Germline CDR1 and CDR2: SGHTA and FQGNSA. This CDR3 is 13 amino acids long. CDR3 sequence: CASSFTTLETQYF. As DNA, the CDR3 is TGTGCCAGCAGCTTCACCACTTTAGAGACCCAGTACTTC.

The chain links TRBV5-4 to TRBJ2-1; 9 positions match TRBD2. The length of the CDR3 is 16 residues. Germline CDR1 SGHNT, CDR2 YYREEE (reference sequence). V trimming: 4 bases; J trimming: 3 bases; junction bases outside the gene matches: 8. CDR3 sequence: CASSGTLAGLYNEQFF. The CDR3 nucleotides are TGTGCCAGCAGCGGTACCCTAGCGGGACTCTACAATGAGCAGTTCTTC. Looking up the rest from reference TRBV5-4 and TRBJ2-1 gives the full variable domain: ETGVTQSPTHLIKTRGQQVTLRCSSQSGHNTVSWYQQALGQGPQFIFQYYREEENGRGNFPPRFSGLQFPNYSSELNVNALELDDSALYLCASSGTLAGLYNEQFFGPGTRLTVL.

The CDR3 protein is CASSQERRGSGADPDTQYF. For the CDR3, the DNA is TGTGCCAGCAGCCAAGAGAGGCGTGGGAGCGGGGCAGACCCAGATACGCAGTATTTT. The V gene is TRBV3-1 (or the pseudogene TRBV3-2), the J gene TRBJ2-3; 7 bases align to TRBD2. The V gene's germline CDR1 is LGHDT and CDR2 YNNKEL (reference sequence). The CDR3 has 19 amino acids. J was trimmed by 4 bases and V by 0 bases; bases with no gene match: 16.

The chain uses TRBV28 and TRBJ2-3, with 7 bases aligning to TRBD2. The V and J ends lost 2 bases and 4 bases, in that order; junction bases with no gene match: 15. From germline, CDR1 is MDHEN and CDR2 SYDVKM. CDR3 length: 18 amino acids. CDR3: CASSLSTSALEASDTQYF. The CDR3 coding sequence is TGTGCCAGCAGTTTAAGCACTAGCGCCTTGGAGGCCTCAGATACGCAGTATTTT.

The rearrangement uses TRBV5-5 and TRBJ2-7, with D possibly being TRBD1 (5 bases). The CDR3 length is 16 residues. Between the trimmed V and J ends, which lost 0 bases and 4 bases, there was a span of 17 bases. Germline V gene lookup returns CDR1 SGHKS and CDR2 YYEKEE (reference sequence). CDR3 loop: CASSLGAGFNLYEQYF. CDR3 DNA: TGTGCCAGCAGCTTGGGGGCAGGGTTCAATTTATACGAGCAGTACTTC.

The chain recombines TRBV11-3 with TRBJ2-2; 14 positions agree with TRBD2. With 7 bases clipped from V and 5 bases from J, the junction kept 18 bases outside the gene matches. Germline loops: CDR1 SGHNT, CDR2 YENEEA. The CDR3 is made up of 20 amino acids. CDR3 nucleotide sequence: TGTGCCAGCACCCGGACCGTGGGGACTAGCGGGAGTCTGTGGACCGGGGAGCTGTTTTTT. It specifies CASTRTVGTSGSLWTGELFF.

V and J are TRBV9 and TRBJ2-1; maybe TRBD1 (6 bases). The CDR3 length is 15 residues. The V end was cut by 0 bases, the J end by 7 bases, with 14 bases between. Germline values: CDR1 SGDLS, CDR2 YYNGEE. The CDR3 is CASSVEGGRGNEQFF. In DNA form, the CDR3 reads TGTGCCAGCAGCGTAGAAGGTGGAAGGGGGAATGAGCAGTTCTTC.

V gene TRBV5-1 combines with J gene TRBJ1-1; D perhaps matches TRBD1 (5 bases). Deletions cut 2 bases from V and 2 bases from J, with 13 bases between. Germline V gene lookup returns CDR1 SGHRS and CDR2 YFSETQ. The CDR3 sequence is 15 residues long. The CDR3 spells CASSFDFRVNTEAFF. The CDR3 DNA is TGCGCCAGCAGCTTTGACTTCAGGGTTAACACTGAAGCTTTCTTT.

The genes are TRBV29-1 and TRBJ2-7; 9 nucleotides match TRBD1. The CDR3 runs 13 residues. The V gene end was trimmed by 7 bases and the J gene end by 2 bases; junction bases not matched to a gene: 6. Germline CDR1 reads SQVTM; CDR2 reads ANQGSEA. The CDR3 loop reads CSARDRETYEQYF. As DNA, the CDR3 is TGCAGCGCAAGGGACAGGGAAACCTACGAGCAGTACTTC.

This sequence joins TRBV5-1 and TRBJ1-5; D remains unclear. Germline V gene lookup returns CDR1 SGHRS and CDR2 YFSETQ. This CDR3 is 15 amino acids long. The V end lost 0 bases, the J end lost 3 bases, and 10 bases lay between the germline ends. Written as DNA, the CDR3 is TGCGCCAGCAGCTTGGCCGGAGGGCCCAATCAGCCCCAGCATTTT. Translated: CASSLAGGPNQPQHF.

This chain connects TRBV11-3 to TRBJ1-5; no clear D gene. Trimming stripped 7 bases from V and 0 bases from J, with 10 bases between. CDR1 and CDR2 from the germline V gene are SGHNT and YENEEA. The length of the CDR3 is 14 residues. The DNA for the CDR3 is TGTGCCAGCACGTCCCGGGATAGCAATCAGCCCCAGCATTTT. Translation gives CASTSRDSNQPQHF.

The rearrangement links TRBV7-2 to TRBJ1-2; D call uncertain. V lost 7 bases and J 7 bases, leaving 19 bases between the germline ends. Germline V gene data show CDR1 as SGHTA and CDR2 as FQGNSA. The CDR3 runs to 14 residues. In DNA, the CDR3 is TGTGCCAGCACCCGTATACGGGCAGGAGGTGGCTACACCTTC. It codes for CASTRIRAGGGYTF.

The rearrangement links TRBV4-3 to TRBJ2-1; no firm D call. Germline values: CDR1 LGHNA, CDR2 YSLEER. V dropped 0 bases and J dropped 6 bases, with 12 bases sitting between them. This CDR3 is 15 amino acids long. In DNA, the CDR3 is TGCGCCAGCAGCCAAGAAGACTCCCCCGGCAATGAGCAGTTCTTC. Protein product: CASSQEDSPGNEQFF.

The V and J genes are TRBV3-1 (or the pseudogene TRBV3-2) and TRBJ1-6; the D gene is possibly TRBD1 (5 bases). The CDR3 is made up of 14 amino acids. V gave up 4 bases and J gave up 5 bases, with 9 bases separating them. Germline CDR1 reads LGHDT; CDR2 reads YNNKEL (reference sequence). This CDR3 is CASSPGGNNSPLHF. The CDR3 DNA reads TGTGCCAGCAGCCCCGGGGGAAATAATTCACCCCTCCACTTT.

V and J are TRBV2 and TRBJ2-1, with TRBD2 as a possible D gene (6 bases). V was trimmed by 7 bases and J by 4 bases, leaving 17 bases between them. CDR1 and CDR2 (germline): SNHLY, FYNNEI. The CDR3 is made up of 15 amino acids. The CDR3 loop reads CASTLQAGSYNEQFF. In nucleotides, the CDR3 is TGTGCCAGCACCCTACAGGCGGGATCTTACAATGAGCAGTTCTTC.

This rearrangement joins TRBV2 to TRBJ2-3; unclear D gene. The length of the CDR3 is 14 residues. Germline V gene sequence: CDR1 SNHLY, CDR2 FYNNEI. Trimming cost V 6 bases and J 6 bases, with 16 bases left between them. CDR3 loop: CASRMNFGRDTQYF. As DNA, the CDR3 is TGTGCCAGCAGAATGAACTTCGGCAGGGATACGCAGTATTTT.

The V call is TRBV9, the J call TRBJ2-7; 9 bases line up with TRBD2. The germline CDR1 and CDR2 sequences are SGDLS and YYNGEE. The CDR3 length is 19 residues. Trimming at V came to 4 bases and at J to 0 bases, leaving 17 bases not matched to a gene. The CDR3 DNA reads TGTGCCAGCAGCCCCCATGGGGTAGCGGGAGCCCTTAGCTCCTACGAGCAGTACTTC. Protein product: CASSPHGVAGALSSYEQYF.

This clone was observed once. The J gene is TRBJ2-5, the V gene TRBV4-1; TRBD1 matches at 8 bases. There are 16 residues in the CDR3. V gave up 1 base and J gave up 4 bases; unmatched junction bases: 8. CDR1 and CDR2 (germline): MGHRA, YSYEKL. In nucleotides, the CDR3 is TGCGCCAGCAGCCAAGGGACAGGGCCTTTTGGAGAGACCCAGTACTTC. As protein: CASSQGTGPFGETQYF.

The CDR3 here is CASSYMTGLEQYF. The DNA of the CDR3 is TGTGCCAGCAGCTACATGACAGGCCTCGAGCAGTACTTC. V gene TRBV2 combines with J gene TRBJ2-7, with D tentatively TRBD1 (6 bases). V lost 6 bases and J lost 6, with 15 bases in between. Germline-derived CDR1 and CDR2 are SNHLY and FYNNEI. The length of the CDR3 is 13 residues. Looking up the rest from reference TRBV2 and TRBJ2-7 gives the full variable domain: EPEVTQTPSHQVTQMGQEVILRCVPISNHLYFYWYRQILGQKVEFLVSFYNNEISEKSEIFDDQFSVERPDGSNFTLKIRSTKLEDSAMYFCASSYMTGLEQYFGPGTRLTVT.

The chain uses TRBV10-2 and TRBJ2-7; weak D call: TRBD2 (6 bases). Trimming pared 2 bases from V and 9 bases from J, leaving 14 bases between. The CDR3 totals 13 residues. In germline, CDR1 is WSHSY, CDR2 SAAADI. Written as DNA, the CDR3 is TGCGCCAGCAGTGAGACTAGCAAAGGGGTGCAGTACTTC. Translated, it gives CASSETSKGVQYF.

This clone was counted between two and nine times. V and J are TRBV18 and TRBJ1-2; D unclear. The ends were cut back, 1 base at V and 1 base at J, with 13 bases in the middle. Per the germline V gene, CDR1 is KGHSH and CDR2 is LQKENI. The CDR3 consists of 16 residues. The CDR3 DNA sequence: TGTGCCAGCTCACCACGGGAGGGAAGACTTAACTATGGCTACACCTTC. Residues: CASSPREGRLNYGYTF.

The CDR3 spells CASSSGTSEFF. The CDR3 nucleotides read TGTGCCAGCAGTTCTGGGACTAGCGAGTTCTTC. The chain has TRBV6-5 and TRBJ2-1; TRBD2 aligns across 10 bases. Per the germline V gene, CDR1 is MNHEY and CDR2 is SVGAGI. The CDR3 is 11 residues long. V was clipped by 4 bases and J by 14 bases; unmatched bases: 2.